This T cell receptor (beta chain) was captured by sequencing in a study of glioma-infiltrating T cells. This clonotype was counted ten times or more. The antigen is unknown. The study, taken as a whole, reports: Tissue and blood shared very few CDR3 sequences. Non-neoplastic patients had below-expected tissue-blood divergence, while all gliomas exceeded expectation.

TCR alpha and beta CDR3 regions were amplified from RNA using iRepertoire nested multiplex PCR. Input was roughly 95-450 ng of tissue mRNA or PBMC total RNA. From the multiplex PCR reads, TCRdb called clonotypes with MiXCR, one entry per CDR3 protein. The table lists approximately 120,000 distinct CDR3 sequences, 23% of them singletons. The V end was cut by 6 bases, the J end by 3 bases, with 18 bases between. Per the germline V gene, CDR1 is MNHEY and CDR2 is SMNVEV (reference sequence). CDR3 length: 15 residues. The receptor comes from a human donor with low-grade glioma or glioblastoma, undergoing nonglioma brain surgery, or in good health (not recorded which). Sample: glioma tissue, nonneoplastic brain tissue, or PBMCs (not recorded which). This chain connects TRBV27 to TRBJ2-7; D might be TRBD1 (5 bases). CDR3 DNA: TGTGCCAGCAGGGAAGAAGGGCCTCAGGGCTACGAGCAGTACTTC. This codes for CASREEGPQGYEQYF.